A single sample is the source of the 3 T cell receptor beta chains below, sequenced in a study of cytomegalovirus exposure and HLA in healthy donors. The PCR employed 60 Vbeta primers together with 13 Jbeta primers. Generated by immunoSEQ multiplex PCR, the TCRdb table keeps only in-frame clones and is missing some. Here the sample spans more than 85,000 clones, roughly three quarters being singletons. The sequenced sample consisted of PBMCs. These receptors all stem from a man younger than 40 in good health and CMV-seronegative.

This clone was observed a handful of times. The chain combines TRBV27 with TRBJ2-6; TRBD1 is a possible D gene (6 bases). Trimming shortened V by 4 bases and J by 2 bases, and 15 bases separated the two germline ends. Per the germline V gene, CDR1 is MNHEY and CDR2 is SMNVEV (reference sequence). The CDR3 covers 17 residues. CDR3 protein: CASSSQGYVTGANVLTF. In DNA form, the CDR3 reads TGTGCCAGCAGTTCACAGGGATATGTGACTGGGGCCAACGTCCTGACTTTC.

CDR3 DNA sequence: TGTGCCAGCAGCTGGACAGCAAATAGCAATCAGCCCCAGCATTTT. Translation: CASSWTANSNQPQHF. This chain links TRBV6-6 with TRBJ1-5; a weak D match, TRBD1 (6 bases). Between the trimmed V and J ends, which lost 6 bases and 0 bases, there was a span of 12 bases. This CDR3 has 15 residues. Germline V gene lookup returns CDR1 MNHNY and CDR2 SVGAGI (reference sequence).

This clone was seen a handful of times. The chain links TRBV2 to TRBJ1-2; the match to TRBD1 covers 8 bases. Germline assignment: CDR1 SNHLY and CDR2 FYNNEI. The junction had 12 bases not matched to a gene; V was cut back by 7 bases and J by 2 bases. The CDR3 has 16 amino acids. Here the CDR3 DNA reads TGTGCCAGCACTAGAGGACAGGGAGAAGGGAACTATGGCTACACCTTC. Its protein is CASTRGQGEGNYGYTF.